Reported below is one T cell receptor (beta chain). CDR1 SGHTS and CDR2 YDEGEE come from the germline V gene. V lost 6 bases to trimming and J lost 10 bases, with 14 bases between them. This CDR3 region has 12 residues. The record originates from a study of shared clonotypes between healthy human individuals. Assay: immunoSEQ multiplex PCR; the TCRdb copy retains only in-frame clones and omits some. The data show some 2,400,000 clones, 95% seen once. The TCR sequence derives from a man between 18 and 35 years old in good health. V is TRBV5-8 and J is TRBJ2-1; either TRBD1 or TRBD2 may fit D (6 bases each). Sequencing input: naive CD4+ T cells sorted from blood. Subset defined: CD45RA+ positively selected. The DNA of the CDR3 is TGTGCCAGCACCCTGGGGGGCCTAGAGCAGTTCTTC. This codes for CASTLGGLEQFF.